This TCR beta chain was captured in a study of shared clonotypes between healthy human individuals. In replicate PCRs of unsorted PBMC, approximately 280 ng DNA, around 33,000 T cell genomes, was used. The assay was immunoSEQ multiplex PCR, and TCRdb's table has in-frame clones only and misses some. The sample includes around 500,000 clones, about 78% of them seen just once. The source is a middle-aged woman in good health. Some clones in this sample may be carry-over from other donors' samples. Specimen: PBMCs.

The CDR3 sequence: CASSVPGAVRSGNTIYF. The CDR3, as DNA: TGTGCCAGCAGCGTCCCAGGGGCTGTTAGGTCTGGAAACACCATATATTTT. The chain employs TRBV7-9 and TRBJ1-3; the D gene is possibly TRBD1 (6 bases). CDR1 is SEHNR and CDR2 is FQNEAQ in the germline V gene (reference sequence). The CDR3 runs 17 residues. The ends were cut back, 5 bases at V and 1 base at J, with 18 bases in the middle. The variable domain in full, completed from reference TRBV7-9 and TRBJ1-3, reads DTGVSQNPRHKITKRGQNVTFRCDPISEHNRLYWYRQTLGQGPEFLTYFQNEAQLEKSRLLSDRFSAERPKGSFSTLEIQRTEQGDSAMYLCASSVPGAVRSGNTIYFGEGSWLTVV.